Listed below are T cell receptor beta chains from one sample, sequenced in a study of blood T cell repertoires in COVID-19. The data were produced by immunoSEQ multiplex PCR, yet TCRdb's version contains in-frame clones alone and is incomplete. The data show some 94,000 clones, around 87% seen once. The sample was peripheral blood. The receptors here all came from a human donor in a cohort sampled during active COVID-19. The CDR3 runs from the conserved cysteine through the conserved F or W. Each record gives: J gene, V gene, clone size, D gene, CDR3 DNA, CDR3 protein. The D gene is left open where the match is weak. Expanded clones are given a class, and other clones once, few, many or no size at all.

TRBJ2-3	TRBV4-1	.	TRBD2	TGCGCCAGCAGCGGACTAGCGGGAATTGATACGCAGTATTTT	CASSGLAGIDTQYF
TRBJ2-2	TRBV7-8	.	TRBD2	TGTGCCAGCAGCTTAAGTCCGGGAGGGTTTAAGACCGGGGAGCTGTTTTTT	CASSLSPGGFKTGELFF
TRBJ2-1	TRBV14	.	TRBD2	TGTGCCAGCAGCCTTACAGGACTAGCGGCCCATGAGCAGTTCTTC	CASSLTGLAAHEQFF
TRBJ1-1	TRBV28	.	TRBD1	TGTGCCAGCAGCTTGGGACAGGGGAACACTGAAGCTTTCTTT	CASSLGQGNTEAFF
TRBJ1-5	TRBV6-5	.	.	TGTGCCAGCAGAGGCCCCAGGGCGGTCAATCAGCCCCAGCATTTT	CASRGPRAVNQPQHF
TRBJ2-5	TRBV7-7	.	TRBD1	TGTGCCAGCAGCACCGGGACAGGGAGGCAAGAGACCCAGTACTTC	CASSTGTGRQETQYF
TRBJ1-1	TRBV29-1	.	TRBD1	TGCAGTGTTCGGACAGGGACGACGACTGAAGCTTTCTTT	CSVRTGTTTEAFF
TRBJ1-2	TRBV11-3	.	.	TGTGCCAGCAGCTTTATTCGAACCGGGACTTGCCTCTTGGGCTATGGCTACACCTTC	CASSFIRTGTCLLGYGYTF
TRBJ1-3	TRBV9	.	.	TGTGCCAGCAGCGGTCCGGGATACCTAAACACCATATATTTT	CASSGPGYLNTIYF
TRBJ2-3	TRBV6-5	.	TRBD2	TGTGCCAGCAGCGCCGTAGCGGGAGTCGATACGCAGTATTTT	CASSAVAGVDTQYF
TRBJ1-1	TRBV11-2	.	TRBD1	TGTGCCAGCAGCTTAGTGATCACAGGGGGGAACACTGAAGCTTTCTTT	CASSLVITGGNTEAFF
TRBJ2-1	TRBV9	many	.	TGTGCCAGCAGCCTCGACGGACAGTCCCACGATGAGCAGTTCTTC	CASSLDGQSHDEQFF
TRBJ2-2	TRBV2	.	.	TGTGCCAGCAGACCCCTCAGCGGGGAGCTGTTTTTT	CASRPLSGELFF
TRBJ2-7	TRBV5-3	.	TRBD2	TGTGCCAGAAGCTTCGGGACTAGCGGGAGGAAGACCTACGAGCAGTACTTC	CARSFGTSGRKTYEQYF
TRBJ2-1	TRBV2	.	.	TGTGCCAGCTCCCGGGACGGGGGCTCCTACAATGAGCAGTTCTTC	CASSRDGGSYNEQFF
TRBJ1-2	TRBV28	.	.	TGTGCCAGCAGTTTAGGCCAGCCGGGTGGCTACACCTTC	CASSLGQPGGYTF
TRBJ1-6	TRBV28	.	TRBD1	TGTGCCAGCAGGACCACAGGGGCAAATAATTCACCCCTCCACTTT	CASRTTGANNSPLHF
TRBJ2-7	TRBV7-2	medium-sized	TRBD2	TGTGCCAGCAGCTTTGGACTAGCGGAAAGCTCCTACGAGCAGTACTTC	CASSFGLAESSYEQYF
TRBJ2-1	TRBV9	.	TRBD1	TGTGCCAGCAGCCCAGGGGGTGGTCTCAATGAGCAGTTCTTC	CASSPGGGLNEQFF
TRBJ2-7	TRBV28	.	.	TGTGCCAGCAGGGGTTTTCTAGACAGGACCTTCTACGAGCAGTACTTC	CASRGFLDRTFYEQYF
TRBJ2-2	TRBV9	.	TRBD2	TGTGCCAGCAGAGCGGGAGTTGGCACCGGGGAGCTGTTTTTT	CASRAGVGTGELFF
TRBJ2-7	TRBV19	.	TRBD2	TGTGCCAGTAGGGAGTCTAGCGGGAGCAGCTACGAGCAGTACTTC	CASRESSGSSYEQYF
TRBJ1-2	TRBV7-8	once	TRBD1	TGTGCCAGCAGGCTACAGGGGCTTGGCTACACCTTC	CASRLQGLGYTF
TRBJ1-2	TRBV11-2	.	.	TGTGCCAGCAGCTTAGCCCCCCCTATGGTTGGCTACACCTTC	CASSLAPPMVGYTF
TRBJ2-1	TRBV4-2	few	TRBD2	TGTGCCAGCAGCCAAGCCCTCGGGCGTAGGTGGCGGGAGGGTTCCTACAATGAGCAGTTCTTC	CASSQALGRRWREGSYNEQFF
TRBJ1-1	TRBV7-3	once	.	TGTGCCAGCAGCCGACAGCAGAACACTGAAGCTTTCTTT	CASSRQQNTEAFF
TRBJ2-1	TRBV27	.	TRBD2	TGTGCCAGCAGTTTGCCGGGGGGCAATGAGCAGTTCTTC	CASSLPGGNEQFF
TRBJ2-3	TRBV27	.	TRBD2	TGTGCCAGCAGTGTTCTGCCGGGGATTAGCGGGAGTTTAGCAGATACGCAGTATTTT	CASSVLPGISGSLADTQYF
TRBJ2-1	TRBV12-5	.	TRBD1	TGTGCTAGTGCCCAGGACAGGGTTTCCAATGAGCAGTTCTTC	CASAQDRVSNEQFF
TRBJ1-4	TRBV28	.	.	TGTGCCAGCAGTTCTGGCCCAAAACTGTTTTTT	CASSSGPKLFF
TRBJ2-1	TRBV11-2	once	.	TGTGCCAGCAGCCTCCTAAGGGCGGGCACCAATGAGCAGTTCTTC	CASSLLRAGTNEQFF
TRBJ1-1	TRBV18	.	TRBD1	TGTGCCAGCTCCCTTCTTGACAGGGGCACTGAAGCTTTCTTT	CASSLLDRGTEAFF
TRBJ2-1	TRBV27	.	TRBD1	TGTGCCAGCAGCCATGGACAGGGTTCCTACAATGAGCAGTTCTTC	CASSHGQGSYNEQFF
TRBJ1-2	TRBV28	.	TRBD1	TGTGCCAGCAGGCCGACAGGGAATCGGGGCTATGGCTACACCTTC	CASRPTGNRGYGYTF
TRBJ1-2	TRBV6-6	.	.	TGTGCCGCGGGCCCTCGGGAGGGCTACACCTTC	CAAGPREGYTF